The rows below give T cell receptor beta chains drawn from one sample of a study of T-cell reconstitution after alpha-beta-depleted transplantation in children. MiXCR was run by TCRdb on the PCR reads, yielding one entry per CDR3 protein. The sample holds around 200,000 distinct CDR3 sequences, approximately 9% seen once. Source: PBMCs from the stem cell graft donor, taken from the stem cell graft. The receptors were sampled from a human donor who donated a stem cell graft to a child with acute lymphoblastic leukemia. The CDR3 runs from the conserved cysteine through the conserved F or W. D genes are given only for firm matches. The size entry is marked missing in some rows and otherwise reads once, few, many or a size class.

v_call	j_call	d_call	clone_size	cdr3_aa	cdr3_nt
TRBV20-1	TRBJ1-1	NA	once	CSARDLTGKEAFF	TGCAGTGCTAGAGATCTGACAGGCAAAGAAGCTTTCTTT
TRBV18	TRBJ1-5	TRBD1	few	CASSLAGGGVGNQPQHF	TGTGCCAGCTCGTTGGCAGGGGGTGGTGTGGGCAATCAGCCCCAGCATTTT
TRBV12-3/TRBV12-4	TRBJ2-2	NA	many	CASRMGGRQVGELFF	TGTGCCAGCAGGATGGGGGGCAGGCAGGTCGGGGAGCTGTTTTTT
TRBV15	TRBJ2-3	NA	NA	CATSRQTGDTQYF	TGTGCCACCAGCAGACAGACAGGAGATACGCAGTATTTT
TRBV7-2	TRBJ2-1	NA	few	CASSPYLANEQFF	TGTGCCAGCAGCCCGTACCTTGCCAATGAGCAGTTCTTC
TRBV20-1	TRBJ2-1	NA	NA	CSARSPAVGTDNEQFF	TGCAGTGCTAGATCCCCGGCCGTCGGGACCGACAATGAGCAGTTCTTC
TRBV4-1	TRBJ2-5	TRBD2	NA	CASSQGRAGAQETQYF	TGCGCCAGCAGCCAAGGGCGAGCGGGGGCTCAAGAGACCCAGTACTTC
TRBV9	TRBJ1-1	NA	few	CASSVQGTYTEAFF	TGTGCCAGCAGCGTACAGGGGACTTACACTGAAGCTTTCTTT
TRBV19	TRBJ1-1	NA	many	CASSMGNQGNTEAFF	TGTGCCAGTAGTATGGGTAATCAGGGTAACACTGAAGCTTTCTTT
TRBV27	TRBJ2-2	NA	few	CASSLSRLTGELFF	TGTGCCAGCAGTTTGAGCCGATTAACCGGGGAGCTGTTTTTT
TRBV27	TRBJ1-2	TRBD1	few	CATGDRGHGANYGYTF	TGTGCCACCGGGGACAGGGGGCACGGAGCTAACTATGGCTACACCTTC
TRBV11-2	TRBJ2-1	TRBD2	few	CASTSGGSTYNEQFF	TGTGCCAGCACTAGCGGGGGCTCAACCTACAATGAGCAGTTCTTC
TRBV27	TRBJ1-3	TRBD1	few	CASSVQGAPGNTIYF	TGTGCCAGCAGTGTACAGGGGGCGCCTGGAAACACCATATATTTT
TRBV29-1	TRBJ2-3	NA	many	CSHTFLQQGTQYF	TGCAGCCACACTTTCCTGCAACAGGGTACGCAGTATTTT
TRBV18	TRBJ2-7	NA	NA	CASSPAGTDEQYF	TGTGCCAGCTCACCAGCCGGGACGGACGAGCAGTACTTC
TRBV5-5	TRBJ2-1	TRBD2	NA	CASSLVAGGPGEQFF	TGTGCCAGCAGCCTCGTAGCGGGGGGGCCGGGTGAGCAGTTCTTC
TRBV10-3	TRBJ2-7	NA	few	CAISEGLGTYEQYF	TGTGCCATCAGTGAGGGCTTGGGAACCTACGAGCAGTACTTC
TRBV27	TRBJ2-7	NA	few	CASGRRGPTYEQYF	TGTGCCAGCGGAAGACGTGGCCCAACTTACGAGCAGTACTTC
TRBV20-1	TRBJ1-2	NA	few	CSAPRPNYGYTF	TGCAGTGCCCCCAGACCCAACTATGGCTACACCTTC
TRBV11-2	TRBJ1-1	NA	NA	CASSYSRGNTEAFF	TGTGCCAGCAGCTACTCACGGGGGAACACTGAAGCTTTCTTT
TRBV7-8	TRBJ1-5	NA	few	CASSLGASRAVRPQHF	TGTGCCAGCAGCTTAGGCGCCAGCAGGGCAGTAAGGCCCCAGCATTTT
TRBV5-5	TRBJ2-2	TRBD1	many	CASSSPTGSNTGELFF	TGTGCCAGCAGCTCTCCGACAGGGTCAAACACCGGGGAGCTGTTTTTT
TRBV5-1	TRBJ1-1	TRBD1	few	CASSLSTGDAFF	TGCGCCAGCAGCTTGAGCACAGGGGACGCTTTCTTT
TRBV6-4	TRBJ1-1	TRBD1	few	CASSGTGGIGSEAFF	TGTGCCAGCAGTGGGACAGGGGGGATAGGATCCGAAGCTTTCTTT
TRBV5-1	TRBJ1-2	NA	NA	CASSLAGTRYSNYGYTF	TGCGCCAGCAGCTTGGCCGGGACACGCTATTCTAACTATGGCTACACCTTC
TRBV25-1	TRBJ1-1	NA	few	CASQSGPPANTEAFF	TGTGCCAGCCAGTCAGGGCCACCTGCTAACACTGAAGCTTTCTTT
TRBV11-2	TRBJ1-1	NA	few	CASSLVSTGKTEAFF	TGTGCCAGCAGCTTAGTGAGCACCGGGAAAACCGAAGCTTTCTTT
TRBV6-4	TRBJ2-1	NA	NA	CASSDDGHNEQFF	TGTGCCAGCAGTGACGACGGACACAATGAGCAGTTCTTC
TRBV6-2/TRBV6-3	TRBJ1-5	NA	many	CASRGQSSNQPQHF	TGTGCCAGCAGAGGACAGTCTAGCAATCAGCCCCAGCATTTT
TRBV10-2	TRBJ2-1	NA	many	CASSERNEQFF	TGCGCCAGCAGTGAAAGGAATGAGCAGTTCTTC
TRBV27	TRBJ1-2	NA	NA	CASSLSLGYGYTF	TGTGCCAGCAGTTTATCTTTGGGTTACGGCTACACCTTC
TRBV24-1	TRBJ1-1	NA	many	CATSDSKRPGQKEAFF	TGTGCCACCAGTGACTCCAAAAGACCGGGCCAAAAGGAAGCTTTCTTT
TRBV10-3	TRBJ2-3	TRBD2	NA	CAISGSSGGATDTQYF	TGTGCCATCAGTGGGTCTAGCGGGGGGGCAACAGATACGCAGTATTTT
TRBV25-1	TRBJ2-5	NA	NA	CASSEVDGETQYF	TGTGCCAGCAGTGAGGTTGACGGAGAGACCCAGTACTTC
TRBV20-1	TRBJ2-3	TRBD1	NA	CSAVRDRATDTQYF	TGCAGTGCCGTTAGGGACAGGGCCACAGATACGCAGTATTTT
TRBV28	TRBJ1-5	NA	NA	CASSLMENNQPQHF	TGTGCCAGCAGCTTGATGGAGAACAATCAGCCCCAGCATTTT
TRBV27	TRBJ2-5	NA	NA	CASRRQALLQETQYF	TGTGCCAGCCGGAGGCAGGCCCTACTACAAGAGACCCAGTACTTC
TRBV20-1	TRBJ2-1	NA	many	CSARDGQGYNEQFF	TGCAGTGCTAGAGATGGGCAGGGTTACAATGAGCAGTTCTTC
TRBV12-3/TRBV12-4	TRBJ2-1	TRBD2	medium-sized	CAIRLAGVYNEQFF	TGTGCCATCAGACTAGCGGGGGTATACAATGAGCAGTTCTTC
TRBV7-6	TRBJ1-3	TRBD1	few	CASSAKAGGLGNTIYF	TGTGCCAGCAGCGCCAAAGCAGGGGGCCTTGGAAACACCATATATTTT